The 22 T cell receptor beta chains below come from one sample, sequenced in a study of control samples from healthy donors and cancer patients. Produced via immunoSEQ multiplex PCR; TCRdb's table is partial and in-frame only. The data contain around 30,000 clones, roughly 91% of them seen just once; the ten biggest clones take up roughly 13%. The sequenced sample consisted of PBMCs. Receptors originate from a man over 45 with lung cancer.

The chain recombines TRBV6-5 with TRBJ1-1; 7 bases line up with TRBD1. The CDR3 extends over 15 amino acids. Germline V gives CDR1 MNHEY, CDR2 SVGAGI. The J segment lost 6 bases and the V segment lost 0 bases, leaving 7 bases of the junction unmatched. This CDR3 is CASSYSTGSRAEAFF. CDR3 bases: TGTGCCAGCAGTTACTCGACAGGGTCGAGGGCTGAAGCTTTCTTT.

The sample holds one count of this clone. This chain connects TRBV5-1 to TRBJ2-5, with D tentatively TRBD1 (6 bases). The CDR3 is 14 amino acids. Looked up from germline, CDR1 is SGHRS and CDR2 is YFSETQ. Trimming left V 1 base short and J 2 bases short, with 9 bases between. The CDR3 protein is CASSLTGMQETQYF. The CDR3 nucleotides read TGCGCCAGCAGCTTGACAGGGATGCAAGAGACCCAGTACTTC.

The chain combines TRBV10-3 with TRBJ2-3; weak D call: TRBD1 (6 bases). This CDR3 spans 15 amino acids. V lost 6 bases and J lost 0, with 13 bases in between. Germline V gene sequence: CDR1 ENHRY, CDR2 SYGVKD. The CDR3 loop is CAISTGTQSTDTQYF. CDR3 nucleotides: TGTGCCATCAGCACCGGGACACAGAGCACAGATACGCAGTATTTT.

This clone came up a few times. V usage is TRBV7-3 and J usage is TRBJ2-5; D might be TRBD2 (5 bases). The length of the CDR3 is 14 residues. Germline V lookup: CDR1 SGHTA, CDR2 FQGTGA. V shed 4 bases and J shed 5 bases, with 14 bases lying between them. The CDR3: CASSSTTTGETQYF. CDR3 bases: TGTGCCAGCAGCTCTACCACAACGGGGGAGACCCAGTACTTC.

V and J are TRBV19 and TRBJ1-1; 9 nucleotides agree with TRBD1. Germline CDR1 reads LNHDA; CDR2 reads SQIVND (reference sequence). This CDR3 has 14 amino acids. Losses at the gene ends were 6 bases for V and 5 bases for J; bases not matched to a gene: 7. CDR3 loop: CASSPDRGGTEAFF. Here the CDR3 DNA reads TGTGCCAGTAGCCCGGACAGGGGAGGGACTGAAGCTTTCTTT.

The V gene is TRBV6-5, the J gene TRBJ1-1, with D hard to call. The CDR3 spans 14 residues. CDR1 is MNHEY, CDR2 SVGAGI, per germline. V was trimmed by 6 bases and J by 0 bases, leaving 11 bases between them. The CDR3 protein is CASRTASLNTEAFF. For the CDR3, the DNA is TGTGCCAGCAGGACGGCTTCTCTGAACACTGAAGCTTTCTTT.

V is TRBV3-1 (or the pseudogene TRBV3-2) and J is TRBJ2-3; D is unresolved. The CDR3 is 14 residues long. The germline CDR1 and CDR2 sequences are LGHDT and YNNKEL (reference sequence). The V gene lost 0 bases and the J gene lost 5 bases, with 9 bases spanning the gap. The CDR3 loop is CASSQDLTGDTQYF. CDR3 in DNA: TGTGCCAGCAGCCAAGATTTAACCGGAGATACGCAGTATTTT.

The chain joins TRBV19 to TRBJ1-2; 8 nucleotides match TRBD1. From germline, CDR1 is LNHDA and CDR2 SQIVND (reference sequence). The CDR3 consists of 14 residues. V lost 9 bases to trimming and J lost 7 bases; unmatched junction nucleotides: 13. The CDR3 region has the DNA TGTGCCAGCCGCCATCAGGGGGCCCCCTCTGGCTACACCTTC. Protein sequence: CASRHQGAPSGYTF.

This clone came up once. This rearrangement joins TRBV10-1 to TRBJ1-5; no clear D gene. CDR3 length equals 12 residues. Germline CDR1 WNHNN, CDR2 SYGVQD (reference sequence). The V gene lost 2 bases and the J gene lost 5 bases, with 4 bases spanning the gap. CDR3 amino acids: CASSETDQPQHF. DNA of the CDR3: TGCGCCAGCAGTGAGACCGATCAGCCCCAGCATTTT.

V is TRBV7-2 and J is TRBJ2-1, with D perhaps TRBD1 (6 bases). The germline V gene has CDR1 SGHTA and CDR2 FQGNSA. This CDR3 region has 15 residues. The V end was cut by 2 bases, the J end by 10 bases, with 18 bases between. CDR3 in DNA: TGTGCCAGCAGCTTATCGTGGATCAGTGGGGGCGAGCAGTTCTTC. It codes for CASSLSWISGGEQFF.

V gene TRBV9 combines with J gene TRBJ2-7, with D possibly TRBD2 on 5 matching bases. The V end was cut by 4 bases, the J end by 0 bases, with 14 bases between. Germline CDR1 is SGDLS and CDR2 is YYNGEE. This CDR3 has 15 amino acids. CDR3 DNA sequence: TGTGCCAGCAGCCCGCGGACTGGGAGCTCCTACGAGCAGTACTTC. The encoded protein is CASSPRTGSSYEQYF.

As to this clone: Other DNA sequences in the sample encode the same CDR3. This chain uses TRBV6-1 with TRBJ1-4; no definite D call. This CDR3 has 15 amino acids. Trimming pared 3 bases from V and 7 bases from J, leaving 15 bases between. The germline V gene encodes CDR1 MNHNS and CDR2 SASEGT. The CDR3 DNA sequence: TGTGCCAGCAGTGAGGCGAAGTACAGCGGTGAAAAACTGTTTTTT. Its protein product is CASSEAKYSGEKLFF.

V usage is TRBV11-3 and J usage is TRBJ1-4; 8 bases fit TRBD1. Per germline, CDR1 SGHNT and CDR2 YENEEA. The V segment lost 4 bases and the J segment 5 bases; nucleotides outside the gene matches: 6. The CDR3 sequence is 15 residues long. CDR3 in DNA: TGTGCCAGCAGCTCCGGACAGGGCGTCAATGAAAAACTGTTTTTT. Amino acid sequence: CASSSGQGVNEKLFF. Variable domain in full (rest from reference TRBV11-3 and TRBJ1-4): EAGVVQSPRYKIIEKKQPVAFWCNPISGHNTLYWYLQNLGQGPELLIRYENEEAVDDSQLPKDRFSAERLKGVDSTLKIQPAELGDSAVYLCASSSGQGVNEKLFFGSGTQLSVL.

V is TRBV5-5 and J is TRBJ1-1; D remains ambiguous. This CDR3 is built from 14 residues. Deletions cut 0 bases from V and 5 bases from J, with 11 bases between. Germline-derived CDR1 and CDR2 are SGHKS and YYEKEE (reference sequence). CDR3 coding DNA: TGTGCCAGCAGCTTGGCCGCGATAGGGACTGAAGCTTTCTTT. Its protein is CASSLAAIGTEAFF.

V and J are TRBV18 and TRBJ2-1, with D possibly called TRBD1 or TRBD2 (5 bases each). The CDR3 covers 16 residues. The germline V and J ends were trimmed by 2 bases and 0 bases, with 11 bases remaining between them. From germline, CDR1 is KGHSH and CDR2 LQKENI. CDR3 coding DNA: TGTGCCAGCTCACCAAGGGACGGGCTCTCCTACAATGAGCAGTTCTTC. The encoded protein is CASSPRDGLSYNEQFF.

The chain uses TRBV5-1 and TRBJ2-5; D remains ambiguous. The CDR3 runs to 15 residues. Germline assignment: CDR1 SGHRS and CDR2 YFSETQ. Trimming stripped 2 bases from V and 2 bases from J, with 13 bases between. The CDR3 spells CASSFGTLQQETQYF. The DNA for the CDR3 is TGCGCCAGCAGCTTTGGAACCCTACAACAAGAGACCCAGTACTTC.

This chain joins TRBV28 and TRBJ1-1; perhaps TRBD1 as D (6 bases). Germline CDR1 and CDR2: MDHEN and SYDVKM. The CDR3 extends over 11 amino acids. V was cut by 2 bases and J by 10 bases, with 8 bases left in between. DNA for the CDR3: TGTGCCAGCAGTTTAAAGGGGGGAGCTTTCTTT. This sequence encodes CASSLKGGAFF.

This rearrangement joins TRBV5-4 to TRBJ2-5; a possible D gene is TRBD1 (6 bases). V lost 4 bases to trimming and J lost 2 bases, with 21 bases between them. Germline CDR1 is SGHNT and CDR2 is YYREEE (reference sequence). This CDR3 region has 17 residues. The CDR3 is CASSLVGSGQQQETQYF. For the CDR3, the DNA is TGTGCCAGCAGCCTGGTGGGTTCCGGACAGCAGCAAGAGACCCAGTACTTC.

This clone was counted once. The gene calls are TRBV4-1 and TRBJ2-7, with unresolved D. The V and J ends lost 4 bases and 0 bases respectively, with 19 bases between them. This CDR3 is built from 17 residues. Per the germline V gene, CDR1 is MGHRA and CDR2 is YSYEKL. CDR3: CASSRDNMGSTSYEQYF. The CDR3 nucleotides read TGCGCCAGCAGCCGAGACAACATGGGGTCCACCTCCTACGAGCAGTACTTC.

This chain connects TRBV7-2 to TRBJ2-5; the match to TRBD2 covers 8 bases. The J segment lost 2 bases and the V segment lost 5 bases, leaving 10 bases of the junction unmatched. This CDR3 contains 16 residues. In germline, CDR1 is SGHTA, CDR2 FQGNSA. The CDR3 bases are TGTGCCAGCAGCGCAGCGGGGGCGTGGTATCAAGAGACCCAGTACTTC. Translation: CASSAAGAWYQETQYF.

The chain couples TRBV28 to TRBJ1-1, with D unresolved. V dropped 2 bases and J dropped 4 bases, with 11 bases sitting between them. Germline V gives CDR1 MDHEN, CDR2 SYDVKM. This CDR3 has 14 amino acids. CDR3 sequence reads: CASSLALEGTEAFF. The CDR3 bases are TGTGCCAGCAGTTTAGCTCTAGAGGGCACTGAAGCTTTCTTT.

The chain links TRBV2 to TRBJ2-3; D is ambiguous. The V end lost 2 bases, the J end lost 5 bases, and 8 bases lay between the germline ends. The germline V gene encodes CDR1 SNHLY and CDR2 FYNNEI. The CDR3 totals 13 residues. CDR3 sequence (DNA): TGTGCCAGCAGTGAAAATCGGATAGATACGCAGTATTTT. It translates to CASSENRIDTQYF.